The T cell receptor (beta chain) described here comes from a study of T-cell reconstitution after alpha-beta-depleted transplantation in children. This CDR3 comprises 16 residues. Trimming left V 2 bases short and J 2 bases short, with 12 bases between. Germline V gives CDR1 ENHRY, CDR2 SYGVKD. TCRbeta library construction was performed incorporating unique molecular identifiers. One entry per CDR3 protein, called by TCRdb with MiXCR from the PCR reads. The sample comprises hundreds of thousands of distinct CDR3 sequences, 16% of which are singletons, and 29% rests with the top ten. This clonotype was recorded a few times. What it binds is unknown. Findings of the study overall: Expanded graft clones, several hundred of them, were reportedly the source of alpha-beta T cells about two months after transplant. A year post-transplant, T-cell counts and diversity derived mostly from newly produced T cells. Some patients showed high day-60 TCRbeta diversity, which derived from surviving recipient T cells and thymic progenitors.

This sequence was found in a boy in the first two years of life who had a stem cell transplant for Wiskott-Aldrich syndrome, so the T cells may come from the graft donor. Specimen: PBMCs, mostly from graft donor cells, collected 360 days after TCRalphabeta/CD19-depleted stem cell transplant. The chain joins TRBV10-3 to TRBJ2-2; the D gene is possibly TRBD2 (5 bases). CDR3 in DNA: TGTGCCATCAGTGAGGTGGGGAGTCAAAACACCGGGGAGCTGTTTTTT. Translation: CAISEVGSQNTGELFF.